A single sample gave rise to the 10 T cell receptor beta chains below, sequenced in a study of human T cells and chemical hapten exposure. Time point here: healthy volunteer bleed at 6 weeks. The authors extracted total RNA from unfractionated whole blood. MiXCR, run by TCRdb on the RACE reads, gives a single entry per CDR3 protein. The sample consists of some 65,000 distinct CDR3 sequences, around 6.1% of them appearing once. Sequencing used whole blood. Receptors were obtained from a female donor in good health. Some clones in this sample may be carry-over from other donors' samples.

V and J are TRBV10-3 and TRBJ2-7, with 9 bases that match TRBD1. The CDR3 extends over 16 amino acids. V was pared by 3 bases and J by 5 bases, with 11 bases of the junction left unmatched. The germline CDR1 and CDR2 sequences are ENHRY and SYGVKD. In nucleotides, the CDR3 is TGTGCCATCAGTGACCTATTAGCTGGACAGGGGAACGAGCAGTACTTC. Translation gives CAISDLLAGQGNEQYF.

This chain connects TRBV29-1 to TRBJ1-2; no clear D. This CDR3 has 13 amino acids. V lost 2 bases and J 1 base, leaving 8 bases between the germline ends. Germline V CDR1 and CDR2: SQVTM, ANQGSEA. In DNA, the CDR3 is TGCAGCGTTGAACAGGAGAATAACTATGGCTACACCTTC. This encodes CSVEQENNYGYTF.

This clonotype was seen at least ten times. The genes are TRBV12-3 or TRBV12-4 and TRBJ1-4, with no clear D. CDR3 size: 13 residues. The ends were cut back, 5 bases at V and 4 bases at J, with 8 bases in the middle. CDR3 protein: CASSPNHNEKLFF. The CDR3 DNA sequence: TGTGCCAGCAGTCCCAATCATAATGAAAAACTGTTTTTT.

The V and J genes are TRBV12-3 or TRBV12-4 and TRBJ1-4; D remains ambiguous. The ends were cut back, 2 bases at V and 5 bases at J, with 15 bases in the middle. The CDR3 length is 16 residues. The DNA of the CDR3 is TGTGCCAGCAGTTTAAGGGCCTCCCCCCCAAATGAAAAACTGTTTTTT. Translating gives CASSLRASPPNEKLFF.

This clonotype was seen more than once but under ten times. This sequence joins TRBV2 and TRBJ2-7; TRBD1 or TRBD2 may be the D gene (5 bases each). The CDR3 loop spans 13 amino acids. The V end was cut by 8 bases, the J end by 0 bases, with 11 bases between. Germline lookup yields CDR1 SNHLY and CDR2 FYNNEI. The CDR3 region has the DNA TGTGCCAGCTTTGGGGGACCCTCCTACGAGCAGTACTTC. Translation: CASFGGPSYEQYF. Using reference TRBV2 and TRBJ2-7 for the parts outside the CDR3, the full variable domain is EPEVTQTPSHQVTQMGQEVILRCVPISNHLYFYWYRQILGQKVEFLVSFYNNEISEKSEIFDDQFSVERPDGSNFTLKIRSTKLEDSAMYFCASFGGPSYEQYFGPGTRLTVT.

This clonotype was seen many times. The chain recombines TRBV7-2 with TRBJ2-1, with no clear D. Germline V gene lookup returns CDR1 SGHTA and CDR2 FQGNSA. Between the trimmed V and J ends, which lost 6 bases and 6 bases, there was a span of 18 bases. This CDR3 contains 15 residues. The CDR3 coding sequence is TGTGCCAGCAGTCTTCTCCGGGCTACTTTCAATGAGCAGTTCTTC. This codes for CASSLLRATFNEQFF.

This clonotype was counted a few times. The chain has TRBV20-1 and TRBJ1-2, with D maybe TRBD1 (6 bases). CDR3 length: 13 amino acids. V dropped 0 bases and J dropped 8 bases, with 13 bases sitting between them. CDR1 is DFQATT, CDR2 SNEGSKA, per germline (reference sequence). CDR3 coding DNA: TGCAGTGCTAGAGATACGGGACACCAAGGCTACACCTTC. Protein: CSARDTGHQGYTF.

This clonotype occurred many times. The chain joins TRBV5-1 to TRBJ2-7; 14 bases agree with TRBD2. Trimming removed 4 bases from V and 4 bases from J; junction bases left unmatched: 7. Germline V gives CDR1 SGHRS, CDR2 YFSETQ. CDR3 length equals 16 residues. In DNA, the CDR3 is TGCGCCAGCAGCACTACCGGGACTAGCGGGAGTTACGAGCAGTACTTC. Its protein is CASSTTGTSGSYEQYF.

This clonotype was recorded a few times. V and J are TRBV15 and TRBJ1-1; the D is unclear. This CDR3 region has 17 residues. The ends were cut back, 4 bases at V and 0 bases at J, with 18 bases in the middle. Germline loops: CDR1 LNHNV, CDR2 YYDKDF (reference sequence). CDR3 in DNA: TGTGCCACCAGCAAGGGAGGACGAAGGCTCATGAACACTGAAGCTTTCTTT. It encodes CATSKGGRRLMNTEAFF.

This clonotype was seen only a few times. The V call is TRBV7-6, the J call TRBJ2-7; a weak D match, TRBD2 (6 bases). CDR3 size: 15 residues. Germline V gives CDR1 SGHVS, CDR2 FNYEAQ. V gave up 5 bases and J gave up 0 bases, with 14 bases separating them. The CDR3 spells CASSPSSSGSYEQYF. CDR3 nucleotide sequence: TGTGCCAGCAGCCCGAGTAGTAGCGGCTCCTACGAGCAGTACTTC.